Listed here are 14 T cell receptor beta chains from one sample, sequenced in a study of shared clonotypes between healthy human individuals (TCRdb year 2020). The receptor library was made with the immunoSEQ multiplex PCR assay. The clones in this table, taken by TCRdb from immuneACCESS, are in-frame only. Not every clone is retained; where verified, under half of the shortfall comes from an unresolved V gene, and the cause of the rest is unknown. In all, the sample holds some 1.5 million clones, and roughly 96% of those were seen once. The biggest ten clones account for approximately 1% of the sample. The sample comprised naive CD4+ T cells sorted from blood. The cell subset or site tag for this specimen amounts to: CD45RA+ positively selected. The receptors originated from a young man in good health.

The chain recombines TRBV5-6 with TRBJ2-7, with a tentative D call TRBD1 (6 bases). V was shortened by 4 bases and J by 0 bases, with 8 bases between the two germline ends. The germline V gene has CDR1 SGHDT and CDR2 YYEEEE. This CDR3 comprises 13 residues. CDR3 DNA sequence: TGTGCCAGCAGCCGGGACACCTCCTACGAGCAGTACTTC. It yields the protein CASSRDTSYEQYF.

The V gene is TRBV2, the J gene TRBJ1-5; D unclear. The CDR3 has 14 amino acids. V dropped 5 bases and J dropped 7 bases, with 15 bases sitting between them. The V gene's germline CDR1 is SNHLY and CDR2 FYNNEI. CDR3 in amino acids: CASSPSTLRQPQHF. CDR3 in DNA: TGTGCCAGCAGTCCTTCCACTCTGAGGCAGCCCCAGCATTTT.

The chain is built from TRBV6-5 and TRBJ1-5, with a tentative D call TRBD1 (5 bases). V was shortened by 3 bases and J by 1 base, with 13 bases between the two germline ends. The CDR3 sequence is 16 residues long. In germline, CDR1 is MNHEY, CDR2 SVGAGI. CDR3 DNA: TGTGCCAGCAGTTATCTGGGGCGATTGAGCAATCAGCCCCAGCATTTT. Translation: CASSYLGRLSNQPQHF.

The rearrangement joins TRBV7-2 to TRBJ2-7; a weak D match, TRBD1 (5 bases). The germline V and J ends were trimmed by 5 bases and 11 bases, with 16 bases remaining between them. The CDR3 extends over 12 amino acids. Germline V CDR1 and CDR2: SGHTA, FQGNSA. The DNA for the CDR3 is TGTGCCAGCAGCGAAGACGGGTTCAGGGAGTACTTC. Its translation is CASSEDGFREYF.

V gene TRBV9 combines with J gene TRBJ2-1; no clear D gene. V was clipped by 0 bases and J by 8 bases, with 15 bases between them. This CDR3 comprises 15 residues. Germline V CDR1 and CDR2: SGDLS, YYNGEE. The CDR3: CASSVAWRRFDEQFF. The CDR3 region has the DNA TGTGCCAGCAGCGTAGCTTGGCGTCGGTTCGATGAGCAGTTCTTC.

The chain has TRBV7-8 and TRBJ2-6; weak D call: TRBD2 (5 bases). Trimming pared 1 base from V and 4 bases from J, leaving 8 bases between. Germline V gene lookup returns CDR1 SGHVS and CDR2 FQNEAQ. The CDR3 runs 15 residues. The CDR3 reads CASSLVGVGANVLTF. CDR3 sequence (DNA): TGTGCCAGCAGCTTAGTCGGGGTCGGGGCCAACGTCCTGACTTTC. Complete variable domain (other parts from reference TRBV7-8 and TRBJ2-6): GAGVSQSPRYKVAKRGQDVALRCDPISGHVSLFWYQQALGQGPEFLTYFQNEAQLDKSGLPSDRFFAERPEGSVSTLKIQRTQQEDSAVYLCASSLVGVGANVLTFGAGSRLTVL.

This clone was detected once. This chain connects TRBV7-9 to TRBJ1-2, with TRBD1 as a possible D gene (6 bases). Germline-derived CDR1 and CDR2 are SEHNR and FQNEAQ (reference sequence). The CDR3 covers 16 residues. V was pared by 5 bases and J by 0 bases, with 16 bases between. This chain's CDR3 is CASSPGGAGANYGYTF. The CDR3 nucleotides are TGTGCCAGCAGCCCGGGGGGAGCAGGGGCTAACTATGGCTACACCTTC. The variable domain in full, with the rest retrieved from reference TRBV7-9 and TRBJ1-2, is DTGVSQNPRHKITKRGQNVTFRCDPISEHNRLYWYRQTLGQGPEFLTYFQNEAQLEKSRLLSDRFSAERPKGSFSTLEIQRTEQGDSAMYLCASSPGGAGANYGYTFGSGTRLTVV.

The chain is built from TRBV4-3 and TRBJ2-7; D is uncertain. From germline, CDR1 is LGHNA and CDR2 YSLEER. The CDR3 loop spans 15 amino acids. Trimming took off 4 bases at V and 3 bases at J, with 16 bases between the two ends. As DNA, the CDR3 is TGCGCCAGCAGCCGTCGGGCCAATTGGATCTACGAGCAGTACTTC. This gives the protein CASSRRANWIYEQYF.

The genes are TRBV6-6 and TRBJ2-4, with 7 bases lining up with TRBD2. This CDR3 has 16 residues. V was pared by 7 bases and J by 2 bases, with 11 bases of the junction left unmatched. From germline, CDR1 is MNHNY and CDR2 SVGAGI (reference sequence). CDR3 amino acids: CASNPGLAVTKNIQYF. For the CDR3, the DNA is TGTGCCAGCAACCCAGGGCTAGCGGTTACCAAAAACATTCAGTACTTC.

CDR3 region: CASSQGDRQAGGYTF. The CDR3 bases are TGCGCCAGCAGCCAAGGGGACCGACAGGCGGGTGGCTACACCTTC. This chain links TRBV4-1 with TRBJ1-2; perhaps TRBD1 as D (6 bases). Trimming shortened V by 1 base and J by 7 bases, and 16 bases separated the two germline ends. From germline, CDR1 is MGHRA and CDR2 YSYEKL. The length of the CDR3 is 15 residues.

J is TRBJ2-5 and V is TRBV5-4; D may be TRBD1 (5 bases). This CDR3 has 17 residues. CDR1 is SGHNT, CDR2 YYREEE, per germline (reference sequence). V shed 3 bases and J shed 4 bases, with 22 bases lying between them. For the CDR3, the DNA is TGTGCCAGCAGCTCCCTAGGGCAGGGTGACGGTGGAGAGACCCAGTACTTC. Encoded protein: CASSSLGQGDGGETQYF.

The V gene is TRBV14, the J gene TRBJ2-2; the D is unclear. The CDR3 spans 13 residues. The V end lost 1 base, the J end lost 6 bases, and 6 bases lay between the germline ends. Germline CDR1 SGHDN, CDR2 FVKESK. CDR3 DNA: TGTGCCAGCAGCCAAGCCCGGGCCGGGGAGCTGTTTTTT. Translating gives CASSQARAGELFF.

The chain uses TRBV27 and TRBJ2-1; 15 bases are shared with TRBD2. Germline values: CDR1 MNHEY, CDR2 SMNVEV (reference sequence). With 4 bases clipped from V and 14 bases from J, the junction kept 6 bases outside the gene matches. This CDR3 has 14 amino acids. The CDR3 loop is CASSSTGTSGRKFF. The CDR3 DNA follows: TGTGCCAGCAGTTCGACCGGGACTAGCGGGAGGAAGTTCTTC.

The CDR3 loop reads CASSVGPGPTPSNYGYTF. Here the CDR3 DNA reads TGTGCCAGCAGCGTAGGGCCGGGACCGACCCCCTCTAACTATGGCTACACCTTC. The rearrangement links TRBV9 to TRBJ1-2, with D tentatively TRBD1 (5 bases). The germline gives CDR1 SGDLS, CDR2 YYNGEE. The germline V and J ends were trimmed by 0 bases and 0 bases, with 18 bases remaining between them. The CDR3 runs to 18 residues.